Reported below is one T cell receptor beta chain. Sequencing used immunoSEQ multiplex PCR; TCRdb keeps in-frame clones, though not all of them. This sample has approximately 98,000 clones, with more than 75% found just once. This entry belongs to a study of radiotherapy plus CTLA-4 blockade in lung cancer. The CDR3 runs 13 residues. V shed 7 bases and J shed 5 bases, with 13 bases lying between them. Germline-derived CDR1 and CDR2 are SNHLY and FYNNEI. The TCR was taken from a human donor with non-small cell lung cancer who had a partial response to radiotherapy plus ipilimumab. This chain links TRBV2 with TRBJ2-3, with D possibly being TRBD1 (5 bases). The sequencing here drew on peripheral blood, taken from a patient treated with radiotherapy plus ipilimumab. The CDR3 spells CASTKVGLDTQYF. CDR3 DNA: TGTGCCAGCACCAAAGTGGGGCTAGATACGCAGTATTTT.